These 22 T cell receptor beta chains were all obtained from the same sample, sequenced in a study of blood T cell repertoires in COVID-19. Produced via immunoSEQ multiplex PCR; TCRdb's table is partial and in-frame only. This sample has 150,000 or so clones, with more than 80% found just once. Material: peripheral blood. These receptors were taken from a man in his late teens or twenties with COVID-19, enrolled during active disease.

The V call is TRBV7-2, the J call TRBJ2-7, with 10 bases that match TRBD1. From germline, CDR1 is SGHTA and CDR2 FQGNSA. The trim removed 0 bases at V and 5 bases at J, leaving 4 bases unmatched. The CDR3 runs 15 residues. The chain's CDR3 is CASSLADRGINEQYF. The CDR3, as DNA: TGTGCCAGCAGCTTAGCGGACAGGGGGATCAACGAGCAGTACTTC.

The chain carries TRBV9 and TRBJ2-2; TRBD2 agrees at 9 bases. The CDR3 is 15 residues long. V shed 1 base and J 3 bases; nucleotides not matched to a gene: 1. The germline CDR1 and CDR2 sequences are SGDLS and YYNGEE. The CDR3 reads CASSVLAGDTGELFF. The CDR3 DNA reads as TGTGCCAGCAGCGTATTAGCGGGAGACACCGGGGAGCTGTTTTTT.

This chain uses TRBV27 with TRBJ2-7; 7 bases map to TRBD1. Germline V gives CDR1 MNHEY, CDR2 SMNVEV (reference sequence). The CDR3 extends over 13 amino acids. The junction had 6 bases not matched to a gene; V was cut back by 6 bases and J by 4 bases. Here the CDR3 reads CASSLDRRYEQYF. The CDR3 DNA follows: TGTGCCAGCAGCCTGGACAGGAGGTACGAGCAGTACTTC.

V is TRBV24-1 and J is TRBJ1-2, with 9 nucleotides matching TRBD1. The V gene end was trimmed by 5 bases and the J gene end by 2 bases; junction bases not matched to a gene: 11. The CDR3 length is 17 residues. Germline V gene data show CDR1 as KGHDR and CDR2 as SFDVKD. The CDR3 region has the DNA TGTGCCACCAGTGCCCCAGGCGGGGGACAGGGAAACTATGGCTACACCTTC. Protein sequence: CATSAPGGGQGNYGYTF.

With respect to this clone: A read error may account for a junction end that differs from germline. V usage is TRBV19 and J usage is TRBJ1-4; 7 bases line up with TRBD1. This CDR3 spans 16 amino acids. Germline V CDR1 and CDR2: LNHDA, SQIVND (reference sequence). CDR3 nucleotide sequence: TGTGCCAGTAGCGGGGCCTTCCGGGACAGAAGTGAAAAACTGCTTTTT. Translated: CASSGAFRDRSEKLLF. The full variable domain, in which reference TRBV19 and TRBJ1-4 provide the parts outside the CDR3, is DGGITQSPKYLFRKEGQNVTLSCEQNLNHDAMYWYRQDPGQGLRLIYYSQIVNDFQKGDIAEGYSVSREKKESFPLTVTSAQKNPTAFYLCASSGAFRDRSEKLLFGSGTQLSVL.

The CDR3 nucleotides read TGTGCCAGCACGTTACAGGGACGTCAAGAGACCCAGTACTTC. Its protein product is CASTLQGRQETQYF. The chain uses TRBV11-2 and TRBJ2-5; possible D gene TRBD1, 6 bases. The V gene's germline CDR1 is SGHAT and CDR2 FQNNGV. Trimming took 7 bases from V and 2 from J, leaving 14 bases between them. There are 14 residues in the CDR3.

This clone has a handful of counts. Other DNA variants within this sample encode the same CDR3. The V gene is TRBV3-1 (or the pseudogene TRBV3-2), the J gene TRBJ2-7, with TRBD1 identical over 7 bases. CDR3 length: 14 residues. Germline loops: CDR1 LGHDT, CDR2 YNNKEL (reference sequence). J was trimmed by 2 bases and V by 4 bases; bases with no gene match: 5. The CDR3 region is CASSPPGTAYEQYF. The DNA for the CDR3 is TGTGCCAGCAGCCCCCCCGGGACAGCCTACGAGCAGTACTTC.

This chain links TRBV5-1 with TRBJ2-1; D might be TRBD1 (7 bases). Germline assignment: CDR1 SGHRS and CDR2 YFSETQ. The length of the CDR3 is 21 residues. Trimming pared 4 bases from V and 0 bases from J, leaving 29 bases between. The CDR3 region is CASSVGGAFGGGQYSYNEQFF. The CDR3, as DNA: TGCGCCAGCAGCGTAGGGGGCGCATTTGGGGGAGGCCAATACTCCTACAATGAGCAGTTCTTC.

This clone has a single count. The CDR3 reads CASSLGTANYEQYF. The CDR3 DNA is TGTGCCAGCAGTTTAGGGACAGCCAATTACGAGCAGTACTTC. The genes are TRBV27 and TRBJ2-7; 7 nucleotides match TRBD1. Germline V gene lookup returns CDR1 MNHEY and CDR2 SMNVEV (reference sequence). V dropped 2 bases and J dropped 4; count of bases not matched to a gene: 5. The CDR3 length is 14 residues.

V gene TRBV27 combines with J gene TRBJ2-7; 7 nucleotides match TRBD1. Trimming cost V 2 bases and J 7 bases; bases outside gene matches: 8. The CDR3 sequence is 14 residues long. Germline CDR1 and CDR2: MNHEY and SMNVEV (reference sequence). The CDR3 DNA reads as TGTGCCAGCAGTTTAGTTGACAGGGTGGGGGAGCAGTACTTC. Translating gives CASSLVDRVGEQYF.

This clone came up a few times. The chain couples TRBV18 to TRBJ1-2, with D tentatively TRBD1 (5 bases). Per the germline V gene, CDR1 is KGHSH and CDR2 is LQKENI. The ends were cut back, 4 bases at V and 6 bases at J, with 18 bases in the middle. The CDR3 contains 15 residues. The CDR3 sequence: CASSLSLQETHGYTF. DNA of the CDR3: TGTGCCAGCTCACTGTCCTTACAGGAGACCCATGGCTACACCTTC.

V and J are TRBV28 and TRBJ2-2; D may be TRBD2 (5 bases). Germline assignment: CDR1 MDHEN and CDR2 SYDVKM. The germline V and J ends were trimmed by 6 bases and 4 bases, with 15 bases remaining between them. The CDR3 loop spans 15 amino acids. CDR3 residues: CASSFLVRGTGELFF. The DNA for the CDR3 is TGTGCCAGCAGCTTCCTGGTTCGGGGCACCGGGGAGCTGTTTTTT.

This rearrangement joins TRBV30 to TRBJ1-5; D remains unclear. Germline V CDR1 and CDR2: GTSNPN, SVGIG (reference sequence). Trimming took 0 bases from V and 5 from J, leaving 8 bases between them. The CDR3 covers 13 residues. The CDR3 DNA is TGTGCCTGGAGTGTTCACCCGGATCAGCCCCAGCATTTT. Encoded protein: CAWSVHPDQPQHF.

About this clone: Germline and junction disagree at one end, which may indicate a read error. The J gene is TRBJ2-5, the V gene TRBV27; 7 nucleotides match TRBD1. Germline V gives CDR1 MNHEY, CDR2 SMNVEV (reference sequence). This CDR3 is 12 amino acids long. The CDR3 loop is CASSPTGSSPHF. The DNA of the CDR3 is TGTGCCAGCAGTCCGACAGGGAGTAGCCCCCACTTC.

Only one count was recorded for this clone. The chain employs TRBV27 and TRBJ2-1, with 9 positions matching TRBD2. Trimming removed 5 bases from V and 9 bases from J; junction bases left unmatched: 11. Germline loops: CDR1 MNHEY, CDR2 SMNVEV (reference sequence). The CDR3 consists of 15 residues. CDR3 in DNA: TGTGCCAGCAGTCTTCTAGCGGGAAGTACACTTGAGCAGTTCTTC. It is translated as CASSLLAGSTLEQFF.

Details on this clone: An end of the junction differs from the germline gene, which may be a read error. V and J are TRBV5-1 and TRBJ1-4, with D possibly matching TRBD1 (5 bases). The length of the CDR3 is 17 residues. Looked up from germline, CDR1 is SGHRS and CDR2 is YFSETQ. The CDR3 DNA sequence: TGCGCCAGCAGCTCCGCAGGAAGCGGGGCAACTAATGAAAAACTGCTTTTT. Its translation is CASSSAGSGATNEKLLF.

The chain has TRBV19 and TRBJ2-7; 8 bases are shared with TRBD2. The CDR3 is 16 residues long. Looked up from germline, CDR1 is LNHDA and CDR2 is SQIVND (reference sequence). V lost 3 bases and J lost 2; bases outside the gene matches: 9. DNA of the CDR3: TGTGCCAGTAGTATCTCCGGGGGGGGGTACCCCTACGAGCAGTACTTC. Translated: CASSISGGGYPYEQYF.

This sequence joins TRBV30 and TRBJ2-7; a weak D match, TRBD1 (6 bases). Per the germline V gene, CDR1 is GTSNPN and CDR2 is SVGIG (reference sequence). This CDR3 has 12 residues. The CDR3, as DNA: TGTGCACGCCGGGACACCTCCTACGAGCAGTACTTC. It specifies CARRDTSYEQYF.

This chain uses TRBV29-1 with TRBJ2-3; TRBD1 might be the D (6 bases). V was trimmed by 6 bases and J by 2 bases, leaving 24 bases between them. The CDR3 totals 17 residues. The germline V gene has CDR1 SQVTM and CDR2 ANQGSEA. CDR3 DNA sequence: TGCAGCGTATCCACCGTCCTATTGAGGGACAACACAGATACGCAGTATTTT. It is translated as CSVSTVLLRDNTDTQYF.

The chain employs TRBV29-1 and TRBJ2-7, with a tentative D call TRBD1 (5 bases). The CDR3 consists of 15 residues. CDR1 is SQVTM and CDR2 is ANQGSEA in the germline V gene. Trimming took off 0 bases at V and 1 base at J, with 13 bases between the two ends. DNA of the CDR3: TGCAGCGTTGAAGATAATACAGGCCCATCCTACGAGCAGTACTTC. Residues: CSVEDNTGPSYEQYF.

The chain joins TRBV20-1 to TRBJ1-4; D uncertain. With 3 bases removed from V and 5 bases from J, the gap between germline ends came to 4 bases. The V gene's germline CDR1 is DFQATT and CDR2 SNEGSKA (reference sequence). The CDR3 has 11 residues. The CDR3 sequence: CSASSNEKLFF. The CDR3 coding sequence is TGCAGTGCTAGCTCCAATGAAAAACTGTTTTTT.

CDR3 amino acids: CASLSGTANTGELFF. CDR3 bases: TGTGCCAGCCTATCCGGGACAGCGAACACCGGGGAGCTGTTTTTT. This chain connects TRBV13 to TRBJ2-2; 7 bases agree with TRBD1. This CDR3 comprises 15 residues. Germline V CDR1 and CDR2: PRHDT, FYEKMQ (reference sequence). J gave up 0 bases and V 8 bases, and 6 bases lay outside the gene matches.